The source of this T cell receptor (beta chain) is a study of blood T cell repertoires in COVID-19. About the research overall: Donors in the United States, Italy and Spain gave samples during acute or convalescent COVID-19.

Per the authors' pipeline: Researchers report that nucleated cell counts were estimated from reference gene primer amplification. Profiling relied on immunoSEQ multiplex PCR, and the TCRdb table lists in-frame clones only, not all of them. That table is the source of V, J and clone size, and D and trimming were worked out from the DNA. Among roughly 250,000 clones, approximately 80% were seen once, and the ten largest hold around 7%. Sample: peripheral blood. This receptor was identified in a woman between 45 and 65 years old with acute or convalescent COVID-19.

This CDR3 reads CASSFSLRREYNEQFF. CDR3 nucleotides: TGCGCCAGCAGCTTTTCTTTGCGCCGGGAGTACAATGAGCAGTTCTTC. The V call is TRBV5-1, the J call TRBJ2-1; tentatively, D is TRBD2 (6 bases). Germline CDR1 and CDR2: SGHRS and YFSETQ. The CDR3 extends over 16 amino acids. V was shortened by 2 bases and J by 4 bases, with 16 bases between the two germline ends.